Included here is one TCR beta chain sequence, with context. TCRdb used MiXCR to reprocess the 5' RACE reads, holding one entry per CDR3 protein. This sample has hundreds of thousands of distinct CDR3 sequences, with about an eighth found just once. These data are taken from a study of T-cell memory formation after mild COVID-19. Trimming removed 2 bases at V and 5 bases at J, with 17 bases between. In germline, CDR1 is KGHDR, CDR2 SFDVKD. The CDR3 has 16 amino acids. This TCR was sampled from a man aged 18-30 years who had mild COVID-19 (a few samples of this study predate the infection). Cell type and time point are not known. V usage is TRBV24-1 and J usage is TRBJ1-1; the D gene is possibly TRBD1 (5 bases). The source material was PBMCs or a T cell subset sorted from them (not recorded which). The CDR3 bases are TGTGCCACCAGTGATTCGGGGGAGGGGCCAGAAACTGAAGCTTTCTTT. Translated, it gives CATSDSGEGPETEAFF.